Each of the 27 T cell receptor beta chains below was sequenced from the same sample in a study of control samples from healthy donors and cancer patients (dated by TCRdb to 2018 to 2021). Libraries were built with the immunoSEQ multiplex PCR assay. Entries here come from immuneACCESS through TCRdb and include only in-frame sequences with V and J called. Some clones fail to appear in such tables; in the studies checked, an unresolved V gene covers under half of the shortfall, and the cause of the remainder is unknown. The sample profile shows roughly 120,000 clones; just over 90% of them were found once. The biggest ten clones account for 6% to 8% of the sample. Sequencing used blood. These receptors were obtained from a young woman in good health.

The chain links TRBV12-3 or TRBV12-4 to TRBJ1-6; TRBD1 matches at 7 bases. The CDR3 totals 13 residues. J was trimmed by 10 bases and V by 5 bases; bases with no gene match: 5. As DNA, the CDR3 is TGTGCCAGCAGTACGGACAGGAGGTCACCCCTCCACTTT. Protein sequence: CASSTDRRSPLHF.

This clone has only one observation. The chain carries TRBV4-3 and TRBJ2-7; 10 bases map to TRBD2. This CDR3 contains 16 residues. Germline V gene lookup returns CDR1 LGHNA and CDR2 YSLEER. V dropped 5 bases and J dropped 7; count of bases not matched to a gene: 14. CDR3 protein: CASSEIAAGGPREQYF. CDR3 DNA: TGCGCCAGCAGCGAAATAGCAGCGGGAGGGCCGAGAGAGCAGTACTTC.

The chain joins TRBV5-4 to TRBJ1-2; 7 nucleotides match TRBD1. CDR3 size: 13 residues. The germline gives CDR1 SGHNT, CDR2 YYREEE (reference sequence). The ends lost 4 bases at V and 8 bases at J; junction bases unmatched: 8. As DNA, the CDR3 is TGTGCCAGCAGCGAGAACAGGGGATCCGGCTACACCTTC. Its translation: CASSENRGSGYTF.

This chain links TRBV4-3 with TRBJ2-1, with 8 bases that match TRBD1. The germline CDR1 and CDR2 sequences are LGHNA and YSLEER. The length of the CDR3 is 17 residues. J was trimmed by 6 bases and V by 1 base; bases with no gene match: 11. CDR3 bases: TGCGCCAGCAGCCAAGGAACCGGGACAGGTGAAGGCAATGAGCAGTTCTTC. This codes for CASSQGTGTGEGNEQFF.

The rearrangement links TRBV7-8 to TRBJ1-4; 8 bases fit TRBD1. Germline assignment: CDR1 SGHVS and CDR2 FQNEAQ. V dropped 3 bases and J dropped 1; count of bases not matched to a gene: 1. The CDR3 is made up of 15 amino acids. CDR3 protein: CASSFTGGTNEKLFF. The CDR3 DNA is TGTGCCAGCAGCTTTACAGGGGGAACTAATGAAAAACTGTTTTTT.

The chain recombines TRBV5-1 with TRBJ2-6; D is possibly TRBD1 or TRBD2 (5 bases each). Germline V gene data show CDR1 as SGHRS and CDR2 as YFSETQ. The CDR3 covers 16 residues. Trimming left V 4 bases short and J 1 base short, with 12 bases between. In DNA, the CDR3 is TGCGCCAGCAGCGCCCTGGGGGTTTCTGGGGCCAACGTCCTGACTTTC. Its translation is CASSALGVSGANVLTF.

This chain connects TRBV3-1 (or the pseudogene TRBV3-2) to TRBJ1-1, with D uncertain. Trimming shortened V by 4 bases and J by 1 base, and 10 bases separated the two germline ends. Germline-derived CDR1 and CDR2 are LGHDT and YNNKEL (reference sequence). The CDR3 runs 14 residues. DNA of the CDR3: TGTGCCAGCAGCCGCGCGGGTTCGAACACTGAAGCTTTCTTT. It specifies CASSRAGSNTEAFF.

DNA for the CDR3: TGCGCCAGCAGCATGCGAGGGACTAGCTCGTTCGCGAACACCGGGGAGCTGTTTTTT. It is translated as CASSMRGTSSFANTGELFF. The chain is built from TRBV5-1 and TRBJ2-2; 9 nucleotides agree with TRBD2. The CDR3 consists of 19 residues. J gave up 0 bases and V 4 bases, and 13 bases lay outside the gene matches. The germline CDR1 and CDR2 sequences are SGHRS and YFSETQ.

The CDR3 loop reads CASSHLKGQSGELFF. The CDR3 region has the DNA TGCGCCAGCAGTCATCTGAAGGGACAGAGCGGGGAGCTGTTTTTT. V gene TRBV23-1 combines with J gene TRBJ2-2; TRBD1 matches at 7 bases. TRBV23-1 belongs to the ORF category, with a function that is uncertain. V dropped 3 bases and J dropped 7; count of bases not matched to a gene: 8. CDR3 length: 15 amino acids.

This sequence joins TRBV10-3 and TRBJ2-1, with D perhaps TRBD1 or TRBD2 (5 bases each). V gave up 8 bases and J gave up 6 bases, with 8 bases separating them. Looked up from germline, CDR1 is ENHRY and CDR2 is SYGVKD. The CDR3 is made up of 11 amino acids. The CDR3 sequence is CAIGGGNEQFF. As DNA, the CDR3 is TGTGCCATCGGTGGGGGCAATGAGCAGTTCTTC.

The chain couples TRBV25-1 to TRBJ2-3; 12 nucleotides match TRBD2. The germline V gene has CDR1 MGHDK and CDR2 SYGVNS. Germline trimming cut 4 bases from V and 4 bases from J; bases unmatched to any gene: 0. The CDR3 consists of 14 residues. CDR3 sequence (DNA): TGTGCCAGCAGTGGACTAGCGGGAGCAGATACGCAGTATTTT. This sequence encodes CASSGLAGADTQYF. The variable domain in full, completed from reference TRBV25-1 and TRBJ2-3, reads EADIYQTPRYLVIGTGKKITLECSQTMGHDKMYWYQQDPGMELHLIHYSYGVNSTEKGDLSSESTVSRIRTEHFPLTLESARPSHTSQYLCASSGLAGADTQYFGPGTRLTVL.

The rearrangement links TRBV10-1 to TRBJ2-7; no reliable D call. Germline CDR1 reads WNHNN; CDR2 reads SYGVQD (reference sequence). Trimming removed 10 bases at V and 11 bases at J, with 12 bases between. The CDR3 is 9 amino acids. As DNA, the CDR3 is TGCGCCAACGTCCGATCAGAGTACTTC. Encoded protein: CANVRSEYF.

This CDR3 reads CASSGGASTDTQYF. CDR3 sequence (DNA): TGCGCCAGCAGCGGGGGGGCTAGCACAGATACGCAGTATTTT. J is TRBJ2-3 and V is TRBV5-1; TRBD2 is a possible D gene (7 bases). CDR3 size: 14 residues. V was cut by 4 bases and J by 0 bases, with 9 bases left in between. CDR1 SGHRS and CDR2 YFSETQ come from the germline V gene.

The genes are TRBV9 and TRBJ2-3; D not resolved. CDR3 size: 13 residues. CDR1 is SGDLS, CDR2 YYNGEE, per germline. V was clipped by 0 bases and J by 5 bases, with 7 bases between them. The CDR3 here is CASSVGTVDTQYF. CDR3 nucleotide sequence: TGTGCCAGCAGCGTAGGAACCGTAGATACGCAGTATTTT.

The J gene is TRBJ2-5, the V gene TRBV13, with 10 bases aligning to TRBD2. The length of the CDR3 is 16 residues. The germline CDR1 and CDR2 sequences are PRHDT and FYEKMQ (reference sequence). V was clipped by 5 bases and J by 5 bases; unmatched bases: 11. CDR3 residues: CASSQGTSASGETQYF. The DNA of the CDR3 is TGTGCCAGCAGCCAGGGGACTAGCGCTTCCGGGGAGACCCAGTACTTC.

V gene TRBV7-9 combines with J gene TRBJ2-1; maybe TRBD1 (6 bases). This CDR3 contains 15 residues. With 8 bases removed from V and 6 bases from J, the gap between germline ends came to 20 bases. Germline V lookup: CDR1 SEHNR, CDR2 FQNEAQ (reference sequence). The CDR3 here is CASSVRDTTTNEQFF. The CDR3, as DNA: TGTGCCAGCTCAGTTCGGGACACCACCACCAATGAGCAGTTCTTC.

The chain has TRBV3-1 (or the pseudogene TRBV3-2) and TRBJ1-2; 8 bases fit TRBD1. CDR3 size: 13 residues. Germline trimming cut 4 bases from V and 6 bases from J; bases unmatched to any gene: 4. Per germline, CDR1 LGHDT and CDR2 YNNKEL (reference sequence). Written as DNA, the CDR3 is TGTGCCAGCAGCCGCGGACAGGGCAATGGCTACACCTTC. Translating gives CASSRGQGNGYTF.

This chain uses TRBV7-2 with TRBJ1-2; D remains ambiguous. From germline, CDR1 is SGHTA and CDR2 FQGNSA. Trimming pared 5 bases from V and 4 bases from J, leaving 11 bases between. This CDR3 is 13 amino acids long. The CDR3, as DNA: TGTGCCAGCAGCCCCGAAACGTCCTATGGCTACACCTTC. It is translated as CASSPETSYGYTF.

The chain is built from TRBV7-9 and TRBJ1-1; the match to TRBD1 covers 7 bases. The CDR3 loop spans 15 amino acids. V dropped 5 bases and J dropped 1; count of bases not matched to a gene: 7. Germline CDR1 and CDR2: SEHNR and FQNEAQ (reference sequence). The CDR3 DNA sequence: TGTGCCAGCAGCCTGGGACAGCTAAGGAACACTGAAGCTTTCTTT. Residues: CASSLGQLRNTEAFF.

V and J are TRBV7-2 and TRBJ2-3; D remains unclear. The CDR3 loop spans 13 amino acids. From germline, CDR1 is SGHTA and CDR2 FQGNSA. V was cut by 1 base and J by 6 bases, with 8 bases left in between. The CDR3 sequence is CASSLGFRDTQYF. The CDR3 DNA reads TGTGCCAGCAGCTTAGGGTTTAGGGATACGCAGTATTTT.

This sequence joins TRBV6-5 and TRBJ1-1; 8 nucleotides line up with TRBD1. The CDR3 has 13 amino acids. The ends lost 9 bases at V and 4 bases at J; junction bases unmatched: 7. Germline CDR1 reads MNHEY; CDR2 reads SVGAGI. The CDR3 spells CASRQGLSTEAFF. In DNA, the CDR3 is TGTGCCAGTAGACAGGGGCTGAGCACTGAAGCTTTCTTT.

This chain joins TRBV7-9 and TRBJ2-7; TRBD1 aligns across 7 bases. Germline loops: CDR1 SEHNR, CDR2 FQNEAQ (reference sequence). CDR3 length equals 14 residues. V lost 8 bases, J lost 2 bases, and 9 bases stayed unmatched. DNA for the CDR3: TGTGCCAGCCAAAACTCAGGGGGTACCTACGAGCAGTACTTC. Its protein product is CASQNSGGTYEQYF.

The V gene is TRBV28, the J gene TRBJ2-7; TRBD1 matches 8 bases. Germline CDR1 MDHEN, CDR2 SYDVKM. The trim removed 5 bases at V and 6 bases at J, leaving 12 bases unmatched. CDR3 length: 15 amino acids. In nucleotides, the CDR3 is TGTGCCAGCAGTACGGACAGGGTTCGTTTCGGCGAGCAGTACTTC. It specifies CASSTDRVRFGEQYF.

The chain is built from TRBV18 and TRBJ1-5; D unresolved. The CDR3 loop spans 13 amino acids. V was cut by 3 bases and J by 7 bases, with 10 bases left in between. The germline CDR1 and CDR2 sequences are KGHSH and LQKENI. The CDR3 DNA sequence: TGTGCCAGCTCACCGACCAAAGGGCAGCCCCAGCATTTT. Translating gives CASSPTKGQPQHF. Together with reference TRBV18 and TRBJ1-5, the CDR3 gives the full variable domain: NAGVMQNPRHLVRRRGQEARLRCSPMKGHSHVYWYRQLPEEGLKFMVYLQKENIIDESGMPKERFSAEFPKEGPSILRIQQVVRGDSAAYFCASSPTKGQPQHFGDGTRLSIL.

The J gene is TRBJ2-4, the V gene TRBV23-1, with a weak D call TRBD1 (6 bases). TRBV23-1 counts as an open reading frame of uncertain function. Trimming took 11 bases from V and 6 from J, leaving 20 bases between them. The CDR3 extends over 14 amino acids. CDR3 sequence reads: CAGGLARWSNIQYF. The DNA of the CDR3 is TGCGCCGGGGGCCTCGCTAGATGGTCAAACATTCAGTACTTC.

This clone turned up a few times. Here the CDR3 reads CASSESWLANSYEQYF. The CDR3 nucleotides read TGCGCCAGCAGTGAGTCGTGGCTAGCGAACTCCTACGAGCAGTACTTC. The chain recombines TRBV10-1 with TRBJ2-7, with D perhaps matching TRBD2 (6 bases). V was pared by 0 bases and J by 0 bases, with 12 bases between. The V gene's germline CDR1 is WNHNN and CDR2 SYGVQD (reference sequence). CDR3 length: 16 residues.

V gene TRBV28 combines with J gene TRBJ2-3, with D maybe TRBD2 (5 bases). The V end was cut by 11 bases, the J end by 5 bases, with 14 bases between. CDR3 size: 12 residues. Germline V lookup: CDR1 MDHEN, CDR2 SYDVKM. Written as DNA, the CDR3 is TGTGCCTGCACGAGCGGCGGAGATACGCAGTATTTT. It codes for CACTSGGDTQYF.